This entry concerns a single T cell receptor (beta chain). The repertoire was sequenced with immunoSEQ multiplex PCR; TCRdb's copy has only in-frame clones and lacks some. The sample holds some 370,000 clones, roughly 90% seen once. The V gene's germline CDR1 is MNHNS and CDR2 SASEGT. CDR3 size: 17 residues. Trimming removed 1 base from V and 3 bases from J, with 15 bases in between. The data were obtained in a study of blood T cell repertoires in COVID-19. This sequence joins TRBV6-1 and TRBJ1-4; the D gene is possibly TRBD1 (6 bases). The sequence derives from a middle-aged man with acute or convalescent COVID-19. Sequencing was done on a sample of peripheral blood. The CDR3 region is CASSEGVGAISNEKLFF. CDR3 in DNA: TGTGCCAGCAGTGAAGGGGTGGGGGCTATTTCTAATGAAAAACTGTTTTTT.